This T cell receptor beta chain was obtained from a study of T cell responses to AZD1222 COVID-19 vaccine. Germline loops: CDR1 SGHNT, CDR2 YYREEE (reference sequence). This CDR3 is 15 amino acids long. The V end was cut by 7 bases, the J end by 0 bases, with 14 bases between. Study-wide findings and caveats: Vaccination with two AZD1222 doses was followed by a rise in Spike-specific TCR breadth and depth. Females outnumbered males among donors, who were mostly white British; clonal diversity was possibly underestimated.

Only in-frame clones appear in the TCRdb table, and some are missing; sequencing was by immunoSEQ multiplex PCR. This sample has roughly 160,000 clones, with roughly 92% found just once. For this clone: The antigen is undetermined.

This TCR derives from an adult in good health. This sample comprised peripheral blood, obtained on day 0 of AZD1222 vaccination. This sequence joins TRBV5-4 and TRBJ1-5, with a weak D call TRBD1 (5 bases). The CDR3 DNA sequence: TGTGCCAGCTCTCGGCGGGGCGATAGCAATCAGCCCCAGCATTTT. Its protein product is CASSRRGDSNQPQHF.